A single sample is the source of the 27 T cell receptor beta chains below, sequenced in a study of T cell responses to AZD1222 COVID-19 vaccine. The table came from immunoSEQ multiplex PCR; TCRdb's copy has only in-frame clones and leaves some out. This sample yields about 88,000 clones, of which about 90% are seen a single time; approximately 5.5% belongs to the top ten. Sequenced material: peripheral blood, taken on day 0 of AZD1222 vaccination. The receptor source for this set is an adult in good health.

The chain couples TRBV7-3 to TRBJ2-1, with a possible D match to TRBD2 (5 bases). CDR1 is SGHTA and CDR2 is FQGTGA in the germline V gene. The CDR3 length is 14 residues. The ends were cut back, 5 bases at V and 4 bases at J, with 12 bases in the middle. CDR3 protein: CASSLSGTYNEQFF. Here the CDR3 DNA reads TGTGCCAGCAGCCTCAGCGGAACTTACAATGAGCAGTTCTTC.

The gene calls are TRBV6-1 and TRBJ2-7; D perhaps matches TRBD1 (6 bases). From germline, CDR1 is MNHNS and CDR2 SASEGT. The CDR3 has 14 amino acids. Between the trimmed V and J ends, which lost 3 bases and 0 bases, there was a span of 9 bases. The DNA for the CDR3 is TGTGCCAGCAGTGAGGCAGGGGTCTCCTACGAGCAGTACTTC. Residues: CASSEAGVSYEQYF.

The chain has TRBV7-9 and TRBJ1-2; no reliable D call. There are 11 residues in the CDR3. The V gene's germline CDR1 is SEHNR and CDR2 FQNEAQ (reference sequence). The ends were cut back, 2 bases at V and 7 bases at J, with 5 bases in the middle. This chain's CDR3 is CASSLQGGYTF. CDR3 coding DNA: TGTGCCAGCAGCTTACAAGGTGGCTACACCTTC. Combining the CDR3 with reference TRBV7-9 and TRBJ1-2 gives the whole variable domain DTGVSQNPRHKITKRGQNVTFRCDPISEHNRLYWYRQTLGQGPEFLTYFQNEAQLEKSRLLSDRFSAERPKGSFSTLEIQRTEQGDSAMYLCASSLQGGYTFGSGTRLTVV.

The chain recombines TRBV6-5 with TRBJ2-7; 8 bases are a match to TRBD2. The CDR3 spans 14 residues. CDR1 and CDR2 (germline): MNHEY, SVGAGI. Losses at the gene ends were 7 bases for V and 1 base for J; bases not matched to a gene: 6. Here the CDR3 DNA reads TGTGCCAGCAACCGGGGGGGAAATTCCTACGAGCAGTACTTC. Encoded protein: CASNRGGNSYEQYF.

The rearrangement uses TRBV15 and TRBJ2-4; the D gene is possibly TRBD1 (5 bases). The V and J ends lost 3 bases and 4 bases respectively, with 16 bases between them. The germline gives CDR1 LNHNV, CDR2 YYDKDF (reference sequence). CDR3 length: 16 residues. This chain's CDR3 is CATSSGEVTAKNIQYF. For the CDR3, the DNA is TGTGCCACCAGCAGTGGTGAAGTGACAGCAAAAAACATTCAGTACTTC.

This clone was found once. The chain carries TRBV12-3 or TRBV12-4 and TRBJ2-3; no definite D call. This CDR3 has 10 amino acids. Trimming pared 3 bases from V and 12 bases from J, leaving 7 bases between. The CDR3, as DNA: TGTGCCAGCAGTTTGCAGGCACAGTATTTT. Protein product: CASSLQAQYF.

The chain joins TRBV6-5 to TRBJ2-2; 13 bases align to TRBD2. This CDR3 region has 14 residues. CDR1 is MNHEY, CDR2 SVGAGI, per germline. J gave up 9 bases and V 6 bases, and 4 bases lay outside the gene matches. CDR3 DNA sequence: TGTGCCAGCAGACGACTAGCGGGAGGCTGGGAGCTGTTTTTT. It is translated as CASRRLAGGWELFF.

The rearrangement joins TRBV5-1 to TRBJ2-5; D assignment may be TRBD1 or TRBD2 (5 bases each). This CDR3 is 13 amino acids long. The germline CDR1 and CDR2 sequences are SGHRS and YFSETQ. With 6 bases removed from V and 3 bases from J, the gap between germline ends came to 12 bases. This CDR3 reads CASMRDQEETQYF. CDR3 bases: TGCGCCAGCATGAGGGACCAGGAAGAGACCCAGTACTTC.

The V and J genes are TRBV6-2 or TRBV6-3 and TRBJ2-6; D unclear. Trimming took off 5 bases at V and 3 bases at J, with 8 bases between the two ends. In germline, CDR1 is MNHEY, CDR2 SVGEGT. This CDR3 has 14 residues. CDR3 loop: CASSRTGGANVLTF. CDR3 coding DNA: TGTGCCAGCAGTCGGACCGGTGGGGCCAACGTCCTGACTTTC.

This clone has only a few counts. The chain joins TRBV5-5 to TRBJ1-1; D unclear. The CDR3 consists of 16 residues. The germline CDR1 and CDR2 sequences are SGHKS and YYEKEE (reference sequence). Deletions cut 4 bases from V and 2 bases from J, with 18 bases between. The CDR3 loop is CASSKTIMGENTEAFF. For the CDR3, the DNA is TGTGCCAGCAGCAAAACTATCATGGGAGAAAACACTGAAGCTTTCTTT.

This chain connects TRBV2 to TRBJ2-5, with TRBD1 matching 9 bases. This CDR3 region has 15 residues. Germline CDR1 reads SNHLY; CDR2 reads FYNNEI. V trimming: 6 bases; J trimming: 2 bases; junction bases outside the gene matches: 7. The CDR3 sequence is CASRLTGGYQETQYF. The CDR3 coding sequence is TGTGCCAGCAGGCTGACAGGGGGTTATCAAGAGACCCAGTACTTC.

This clone was counted a few times. This same CDR3 is encoded by further DNA sequences in the sample. The chain has TRBV27 and TRBJ2-7; D is unclear. Looked up from germline, CDR1 is MNHEY and CDR2 is SMNVEV (reference sequence). Trimming shortened V by 4 bases and J by 3 bases, and 4 bases separated the two germline ends. The CDR3 extends over 11 amino acids. The CDR3 here is CASSSYYEQYF. The CDR3 DNA follows: TGTGCCAGCAGTTCCTACTACGAGCAGTACTTC.

This clone was detected only once. The chain couples TRBV27 to TRBJ2-5, with 9 positions matching TRBD1. CDR3 length equals 14 residues. The trim removed 5 bases at V and 2 bases at J, leaving 3 bases unmatched. CDR1 and CDR2 (germline): MNHEY, SMNVEV (reference sequence). The CDR3: CASSRGQGQETQYF. The CDR3 DNA is TGTGCCAGCAGTAGGGGACAGGGACAAGAGACCCAGTACTTC.

This clone was seen a single time. The chain links TRBV14 to TRBJ2-2; D ambiguous. Germline V gene lookup returns CDR1 SGHDN and CDR2 FVKESK. Trimming shortened V by 4 bases and J by 0 bases, and 18 bases separated the two germline ends. The CDR3 has 18 residues. This chain's CDR3 is CASSPHPVGGANTGELFF. CDR3 coding DNA: TGTGCCAGCAGCCCCCACCCCGTCGGCGGCGCGAACACCGGGGAGCTGTTTTTT. The full variable domain, completed using reference TRBV14 and TRBJ2-2, is EAGVTQFPSHSVIEKGQTVTLRCDPISGHDNLYWYRRVMGKEIKFLLHFVKESKQDESGMPNNRFLAERTGGTYSTLKVQPAELEDSGVYFCASSPHPVGGANTGELFFGEGSRLTVL.

The chain recombines TRBV6-4 with TRBJ1-6; no clear D gene. Trimming pared 2 bases from V and 8 bases from J, leaving 4 bases between. The CDR3 extends over 12 amino acids. CDR1 is MRHNA and CDR2 is SNTAGT in the germline V gene. Written as DNA, the CDR3 is TGTGCCAGCAGTGACGGGGATTCACCCCTCCACTTT. This gives the protein CASSDGDSPLHF.

The genes are TRBV19 and TRBJ1-5; possibly TRBD1 for D (6 bases). The CDR3 runs to 16 residues. Germline CDR1 reads LNHDA; CDR2 reads SQIVND (reference sequence). V lost 4 bases, J lost 2 bases, and 15 bases lay in between. The CDR3 region is CASSTHRDWGNQPQHF. For the CDR3, the DNA is TGTGCCAGTAGTACCCACAGGGATTGGGGCAATCAGCCCCAGCATTTT.

The V gene is TRBV12-5, the J gene TRBJ2-1; 7 nucleotides match TRBD2. Germline lookup yields CDR1 LGHNT and CDR2 FRNRAP. The length of the CDR3 is 16 residues. The J segment lost 5 bases and the V segment lost 1 base, leaving 8 bases of the junction unmatched. The CDR3 loop is CASGLDRTSLNNEQFF. The CDR3 coding sequence is TGTGCTAGTGGTTTGGACCGGACTAGTCTTAACAATGAGCAGTTCTTC.

The gene calls are TRBV7-3 and TRBJ2-1; 10 positions match TRBD2. Germline CDR1 reads SGHTA; CDR2 reads FQGTGA. V was pared by 6 bases and J by 7 bases, with 9 bases of the junction left unmatched. This CDR3 has 15 residues. The CDR3 DNA reads as TGTGCCAGCAGTCACAACGGACTAGCGGAAAATGAGCAGTTCTTC. Encoded protein: CASSHNGLAENEQFF. Using reference TRBV7-3 and TRBJ2-1 for the parts outside the CDR3, the full variable domain is GAGVSQTPSNKVTEKGKYVELRCDPISGHTALYWYRQSLGQGPEFLIYFQGTGAADDSGLPNDRFFAVRPEGSVSTLKIQRTERGDSAVYLCASSHNGLAENEQFFGPGTRLTVL.

The chain uses TRBV6-2 or TRBV6-3 and TRBJ2-1; D might be TRBD1 (5 bases). This CDR3 region has 15 residues. Trimming left V 3 bases short and J 5 bases short, with 14 bases between. The germline CDR1 and CDR2 sequences are MNHEY and SVGEGT. The CDR3 region has the DNA TGTGCCAGCAGTTATCAAGTGGGGCTAGACAATGAGCAGTTCTTC. Translated: CASSYQVGLDNEQFF.

The CDR3 sequence is CAISESRGLGYGYTF. The DNA for the CDR3 is TGTGCCATCAGTGAGAGTCGGGGGCTGGGCTATGGCTACACCTTC. The chain uses TRBV10-3 and TRBJ1-2; D may be TRBD1 (6 bases). V lost 2 bases to trimming and J lost 4 bases, with 14 bases between them. The CDR3 is 15 amino acids. Germline V CDR1 and CDR2: ENHRY, SYGVKD.

The rearrangement links TRBV4-3 to TRBJ1-2; D gene ambiguous. V gave up 0 bases and J gave up 2 bases, with 4 bases separating them. Germline CDR1 LGHNA, CDR2 YSLEER. This CDR3 is built from 13 residues. CDR3 amino acids: CASSQEGNYGYTF. The CDR3 DNA sequence: TGCGCCAGCAGCCAAGAAGGGAACTATGGCTACACCTTC.

V and J are TRBV5-8 and TRBJ2-5; a possible D gene is TRBD1 (6 bases). This CDR3 has 16 residues. Germline loops: CDR1 SGHTS, CDR2 YDEGEE. Trimming left V 0 bases short and J 4 bases short, with 16 bases between. The CDR3 region is CASSLVTGRGLETQYF. CDR3 nucleotide sequence: TGTGCCAGCAGCTTGGTGACAGGTAGAGGTTTAGAGACCCAGTACTTC.

In DNA form, the CDR3 reads TGTGCCATCAGTTCAAGCTGGGAAACAGGGGGGAATGAGCAGTTCTTC. This sequence encodes CAISSSWETGGNEQFF. V and J are TRBV10-3 and TRBJ2-1, with 8 bases that match TRBD1. Trimming cost V 5 bases and J 7 bases; bases outside gene matches: 13. Germline assignment: CDR1 ENHRY and CDR2 SYGVKD. The CDR3 totals 16 residues.

This clone was picked up a small number of times. The V gene is TRBV27, the J gene TRBJ2-7, with D unclear. V was trimmed by 5 bases and J by 2 bases, leaving 13 bases between them. This CDR3 spans 14 amino acids. Germline lookup yields CDR1 MNHEY and CDR2 SMNVEV (reference sequence). The CDR3 nucleotides are TGTGCCAGCAGTCCCGTAGGCTCTACCTACGAGCAGTACTTC. Translated: CASSPVGSTYEQYF.

This chain connects TRBV18 to TRBJ1-5; D perhaps matches TRBD1 (5 bases). V was cut by 4 bases and J by 2 bases, with 15 bases left in between. CDR1 KGHSH and CDR2 LQKENI come from the germline V gene. There are 16 residues in the CDR3. The CDR3 loop is CASSQLPGFGNQPQHF. In DNA, the CDR3 is TGTGCCAGCTCACAGCTTCCAGGGTTTGGCAATCAGCCCCAGCATTTT.

This chain connects TRBV6-5 to TRBJ1-1; maybe TRBD1 (5 bases). The CDR3 has 14 amino acids. Germline V gives CDR1 MNHEY, CDR2 SVGAGI. Trimming cost V 6 bases and J 4 bases, with 15 bases left between them. The CDR3, as DNA: TGTGCCAGCAGCCCAGTGGCCGGGGGCACTGAAGCTTTCTTT. Its protein product is CASSPVAGGTEAFF.

The chain links TRBV11-2 to TRBJ2-1, with 9 positions matching TRBD2. CDR1 is SGHAT, CDR2 FQNNGV, per germline. The CDR3 sequence is 15 residues long. V shed 1 base, J shed 5 bases, and the junction held 3 bases outside the gene matches. The CDR3: CASSLVGTSHNEQFF. The CDR3 DNA sequence: TGTGCCAGCAGCTTAGTAGGGACTAGCCACAATGAGCAGTTCTTC.